This T cell receptor beta chain was recovered during a study of immune heterogeneity within non-small cell lung tumors. The starting template was genomic DNA from bulk tumor, approximately 600 ng per sample. Multiple biopsies spaced far apart were taken from each primary tumor during surgery. Surgery that was curative in intent was performed on patients with untreated, newly diagnosed non-small cell lung cancer. TCR beta CDR3 was amplified by multiplex PCR using 32 V and 13 J primers. TCRdb itself ran the multiplex PCR reads through MiXCR, one entry per CDR3 protein. This repertoire shows approximately 21,000 distinct CDR3 sequences, about 29% found once; its top ten account for around 4%. V gave up 1 base and J gave up 9 bases; unmatched junction bases: 6. Looked up from germline, CDR1 is SGHAT and CDR2 is FQNNGV. The CDR3 length is 14 residues. Findings and caveats of the study: Although only moderate, the correlation of local T-cell clonality with local tumor mutational burden was significant (R about 0.32).

This clonotype turned up a few times. Its cognate antigen is unknown. The chain links TRBV11-2 to TRBJ2-1; TRBD2 matches at 7 bases. This TCR came from a man aged 35 to 55 with non-small cell lung cancer. The specimen sequenced was lung tumor tissue. CDR3 sequence: CASSLGALAAEQFF. CDR3 DNA: TGTGCCAGCAGCTTAGGGGCTCTAGCGGCTGAGCAGTTCTTC. Full variable domain (remainder filled in from reference TRBV11-2 and TRBJ2-1): EAGVAQSPRYKIIEKRQSVAFWCNPISGHATLYWYQQILGQGPKLLIQFQNNGVVDDSQLPKDRFSAERLKGVDSTLKIQPAKLEDSAVYLCASSLGALAAEQFFGPGTRLTVL.